The present entry profiles one T cell receptor beta chain with its context. V lost 6 bases and J lost 2, with 13 bases in between. CDR1 MNHEY and CDR2 SMNVEV come from the germline V gene (reference sequence). The CDR3 totals 15 residues. These data come from a study of T cell changes during pregnancy in multiple sclerosis. The table came from immunoSEQ multiplex PCR; TCRdb's copy has only in-frame clones and leaves some out. The sample records over 50,000 clones, around 89% being singletons. The sequencing here drew on peripheral blood, taken after pregnancy. The V call is TRBV27, the J call TRBJ1-4; no clear D gene. This clonotype was obtained from a female donor with multiple sclerosis, enrolled in a pregnancy study. CDR3 in DNA: TGTGCCAGCAGCGCGGCGAGGGCGACTAATGAAAAACTGTTTTTT. Translation: CASSAARATNEKLFF.